This TCR beta chain was observed in a study of CD8 T cells in ankylosing spondylitis. Points from the study as a whole: Relatively scarce in peripheral blood, disease-linked clones were CD8+. A TCR beta motif of 7 to 9 highly homologous variants seemed to mark ankylosing spondylitis blood.

Quantitative 5'-RACE was performed with molecular barcodes, and it yielded the TCR beta libraries. TCRdb fed the 5' RACE reads into MiXCR, producing one record per CDR3 protein. The data contain some 700,000 distinct CDR3 sequences, roughly 19% of them singletons. This clonotype was counted a few times. The antigen is undetermined. The specimen sequenced was blood, either unsorted or a sorted T cell fraction (not recorded which). This sequence was found in a male donor with ankylosing spondylitis.

The CDR3 loop reads CASSQGTGGGQYF. The CDR3 nucleotides are TGTGCCAGCAGCCAAGGGACAGGGGGCGGGCAGTACTTC. V and J are TRBV7-2 and TRBJ2-7; TRBD1 agrees at 12 bases. Trimming took 5 bases from V and 9 from J; bases not matched to a gene: 5. The CDR3 contains 13 residues. Germline CDR1 is SGHTA and CDR2 is FQGNSA. Full variable domain (rest looked up from reference TRBV7-2 and TRBJ2-7): GAGVSQSPSNKVTEKGKDVELRCDPISGHTALYWYRQSLGQGLEFLIYFQGNSAPDKSGLPSDRFSAERTGGSVSTLTIQRTQQEDSAVYLCASSQGTGGGQYFGPGTRLTVT.